The 29 T cell receptor beta chains reported below all come from one sample, sequenced in a study of blood T cell repertoires in COVID-19. Assay used: immunoSEQ multiplex PCR; TCRdb lists only in-frame clones, some missing. The repertoire holds tens of thousands of clones, with around 70% as singletons. The sample was peripheral blood. The receptors derive from a man between 65 and 85 years old with acute or convalescent COVID-19.

This sequence joins TRBV27 and TRBJ2-7; D gene ambiguous. V lost 8 bases and J lost 0, with 8 bases in between. The CDR3 contains 12 residues. Germline-derived CDR1 and CDR2 are MNHEY and SMNVEV (reference sequence). The CDR3 bases are TGTGCCAGCTCCTCTCTCTCCTACGAGCAGTACTTC. Its translation: CASSSLSYEQYF.

V and J are TRBV19 and TRBJ2-7, with D unresolved. Germline assignment: CDR1 LNHDA and CDR2 SQIVND (reference sequence). CDR3 length equals 12 residues. The germline V and J ends were trimmed by 1 base and 5 bases, with 6 bases remaining between them. CDR3 residues: CASSIGADEQYF. Here the CDR3 DNA reads TGTGCCAGTAGTATAGGGGCCGACGAGCAGTACTTC. Variable domain in full (rest from reference TRBV19 and TRBJ2-7): DGGITQSPKYLFRKEGQNVTLSCEQNLNHDAMYWYRQDPGQGLRLIYYSQIVNDFQKGDIAEGYSVSREKKESFPLTVTSAQKNPTAFYLCASSIGADEQYFGPGTRLTVT.

The rearrangement uses TRBV4-1 and TRBJ2-4; D gene unclear. There are 16 residues in the CDR3. Germline CDR1 reads MGHRA; CDR2 reads YSYEKL. V was clipped by 4 bases and J by 2 bases, with 15 bases between them. In DNA, the CDR3 is TGCGCCAGCAGCCTAGAGCGCGTCGGTACCAAAAACATTCAGTACTTC. Translating gives CASSLERVGTKNIQYF.

CDR3: CASSQDRLGPVSGYTF. CDR3 DNA: TGCGCCAGCAGCCAAGATCGTCTAGGCCCGGTGAGTGGCTACACCTTC. This chain links TRBV4-1 with TRBJ1-2; D uncertain. The CDR3 consists of 16 residues. Trimming took 0 bases from V and 7 from J, leaving 18 bases between them. Germline V CDR1 and CDR2: MGHRA, YSYEKL.

This clone turned up a few times. The chain's CDR3 is CASRAPVETQYF. The CDR3 DNA follows: TGTGCCAGCCGAGCCCCCGTGGAGACCCAGTACTTC. The J gene is TRBJ2-5, the V gene TRBV2, with D hard to call. CDR1 and CDR2 (germline): SNHLY, FYNNEI. The CDR3 runs 12 residues. Trimming pared 8 bases from V and 5 bases from J, leaving 12 bases between.

The rearrangement joins TRBV24-1 to TRBJ1-2; TRBD1 matches at 9 bases. The germline CDR1 and CDR2 sequences are KGHDR and SFDVKD. The CDR3 totals 14 residues. The junction had 5 bases not matched to a gene; V was cut back by 4 bases and J by 6 bases. Written as DNA, the CDR3 is TGTGCCACCAGTGACCCCACAGGGGGCAATGGCTACACCTTC. Protein: CATSDPTGGNGYTF.

This clone was counted between two and nine times. The identical CDR3 is also encoded by other nucleotide sequences in the sample. Here the CDR3 DNA reads TGCAGTGCTAGATCGGGATTCGAGCAGTACTTC. Its protein is CSARSGFEQYF. The gene calls are TRBV20-1 and TRBJ2-7; TRBD2 might be the D (5 bases). CDR1 and CDR2 from the germline V gene are DFQATT and SNEGSKA (reference sequence). This CDR3 spans 11 amino acids. Deletions cut 2 bases from V and 6 bases from J, with 8 bases between.

The rearrangement joins TRBV4-2 to TRBJ2-7, with D uncertain. Germline values: CDR1 LGHNA, CDR2 YNFKEQ. The CDR3 is 16 residues long. Trimming took off 0 bases at V and 3 bases at J, with 15 bases between the two ends. The CDR3 here is CASSQERNSAFYEQYF. Here the CDR3 DNA reads TGTGCCAGCAGCCAAGAACGGAACAGTGCCTTCTACGAGCAGTACTTC.

V is TRBV6-5 and J is TRBJ2-5, with unresolved D. This CDR3 is built from 12 residues. Per germline, CDR1 MNHEY and CDR2 SVGAGI. V was shortened by 7 bases and J by 4 bases, with 10 bases between the two germline ends. CDR3 region: CASTAVRETQYF. Written as DNA, the CDR3 is TGTGCCAGCACCGCGGTCCGAGAGACCCAGTACTTC.

The genes are TRBV9 and TRBJ2-1; no firm D call. This CDR3 is built from 15 residues. V was trimmed by 2 bases and J by 0 bases, leaving 9 bases between them. The germline V gene encodes CDR1 SGDLS and CDR2 YYNGEE. The CDR3 bases are TGTGCCAGCAGCGTGGGCCTCATCTCCTACAATGAGCAGTTCTTC. This codes for CASSVGLISYNEQFF.

Details on this clone: One junction end does not reproduce the germline sequence, and a read error may be involved. CDR3 in DNA: TGTGCCAGTAGGATAGGAGGCGGCAATCAGCCCCAGCATTTT. Protein sequence: CASRIGGGNQPQHF. The gene calls are TRBV19 and TRBJ1-5; the D is unclear. The CDR3 extends over 14 amino acids. Germline CDR1 is LNHDA and CDR2 is SQIVND (reference sequence). The whole variable domain, remainder taken from reference TRBV19 and TRBJ1-5, is DGGITQSPKYLFRKEGQNVTLSCEQNLNHDAMYWYRQDPGQGLRLIYYSQIVNDFQKGDIAEGYSVSREKKESFPLTVTSAQKNPTAFYLCASRIGGGNQPQHFGDGTRLSIL.

The genes are TRBV19 and TRBJ1-4, with 8 nucleotides matching TRBD1. V dropped 4 bases and J dropped 6; count of bases not matched to a gene: 4. The CDR3 has 14 amino acids. The germline CDR1 and CDR2 sequences are LNHDA and SQIVND (reference sequence). The CDR3 region is CASSTQGADEKLFF. CDR3 bases: TGTGCCAGTAGTACGCAGGGGGCTGATGAAAAACTGTTTTTT.

The chain's CDR3 is CASSQPPRVGQPQHF. The CDR3 region has the DNA TGTGCCAGCAGCCAACCCCCCAGGGTCGGCCAGCCCCAGCATTTT. The V gene is TRBV3-1 (or the pseudogene TRBV3-2), the J gene TRBJ1-5; D may be TRBD1 (5 bases). Germline V CDR1 and CDR2: LGHDT, YNNKEL (reference sequence). CDR3 length: 15 amino acids. The V and J ends lost 2 bases and 7 bases respectively, with 15 bases between them.

There are a few counts of this clone. This chain uses TRBV24-1 with TRBJ2-1; 8 nucleotides match TRBD1. The CDR3 has 14 amino acids. J was trimmed by 6 bases and V by 3 bases; bases with no gene match: 3. CDR1 and CDR2 from the germline V gene are KGHDR and SFDVKD. CDR3 sequence reads: CATSDPDRANEQFF. The CDR3 DNA sequence: TGTGCCACCAGTGATCCGGACAGGGCCAATGAGCAGTTCTTC.

This chain joins TRBV9 and TRBJ2-3; 8 nucleotides align to TRBD2. Trimming took 0 bases from V and 1 from J; bases not matched to a gene: 4. CDR1 and CDR2 (germline): SGDLS, YYNGEE. This CDR3 is 16 amino acids long. In DNA, the CDR3 is TGTGCCAGCAGCGTAGCACCAGCGGGAGGCACAGATACGCAGTATTTT. Translated, it gives CASSVAPAGGTDTQYF.

The gene calls are TRBV6-2 or TRBV6-3 and TRBJ2-7; 10 positions agree with TRBD1. This CDR3 is 16 amino acids long. Losses at the gene ends were 5 bases for V and 7 bases for J; bases not matched to a gene: 14. CDR1 MNHEY and CDR2 SVGEGT come from the germline V gene. CDR3 bases: TGTGCCAGCAGTCTTACCGGCGGGACAGGGGATCAAGAGCAGTACTTC. Protein: CASSLTGGTGDQEQYF.

This clone was detected a few times. This rearrangement joins TRBV28 to TRBJ2-7; possible D gene TRBD2, 6 bases. Per germline, CDR1 MDHEN and CDR2 SYDVKM. The CDR3 covers 15 residues. Deletions cut 2 bases from V and 6 bases from J, with 17 bases between. This CDR3 is CASSLQGGTLGEQYF. The CDR3 bases are TGTGCCAGCAGTTTACAAGGAGGGACCTTGGGCGAGCAGTACTTC. The whole variable domain, remainder taken from reference TRBV28 and TRBJ2-7, is DVKVTQSSRYLVKRTGEKVFLECVQDMDHENMFWYRQDPGLGLRLIYFSYDVKMKEKGDIPEGYSVSREKKERFSLILESASTNQTSMYLCASSLQGGTLGEQYFGPGTRLTVT.

This rearrangement joins TRBV25-1 to TRBJ2-2; 11 bases map to TRBD2. Germline V gene data show CDR1 as MGHDK and CDR2 as SYGVNS. CDR3 length equals 15 residues. J gave up 4 bases and V 3 bases, and 1 base lay outside the gene matches. Written as DNA, the CDR3 is TGTGCCAGCAGTGATAGCGGGAGGGGCACCGGGGAGCTGTTTTTT. As protein: CASSDSGRGTGELFF.

The genes are TRBV6-5 and TRBJ2-2; 9 positions agree with TRBD2. The V segment lost 5 bases and the J segment 7 bases; nucleotides outside the gene matches: 8. CDR3 length equals 15 residues. Germline CDR1 MNHEY, CDR2 SVGAGI. The CDR3 coding sequence is TGTGCCAGCAGTCCCAACACAGCGGGAGGCGGGGAGCTGTTTTTT. It is translated as CASSPNTAGGGELFF.

The chain links TRBV25-1 to TRBJ2-1; no clear D. The V end was cut by 2 bases, the J end by 8 bases, with 7 bases between. In germline, CDR1 is MGHDK, CDR2 SYGVNS. CDR3 length equals 12 residues. As DNA, the CDR3 is TGTGCCAGCAGTGAAAACGCAGATGAGCAGTTCTTC. This codes for CASSENADEQFF.

The rearrangement joins TRBV28 to TRBJ2-5; D not resolved. CDR3 size: 13 residues. Germline lookup yields CDR1 MDHEN and CDR2 SYDVKM. Trimming removed 5 bases from V and 5 bases from J, with 12 bases in between. The CDR3: CASSRLRQETQYF. The CDR3, as DNA: TGTGCCAGCAGTCGACTTAGGCAGGAGACCCAGTACTTC.

The chain combines TRBV18 with TRBJ2-2; 9 bases align to TRBD1. Germline V gene data show CDR1 as KGHSH and CDR2 as LQKENI. The CDR3 has 16 residues. Trimming removed 0 bases from V and 4 bases from J; junction bases left unmatched: 3. CDR3 in DNA: TGTGCCAGCTCACCACCGGGACAGGGTGCCACCGGGGAGCTGTTTTTT. The encoded protein is CASSPPGQGATGELFF.

This sequence joins TRBV3-1 (or the pseudogene TRBV3-2) and TRBJ2-2, with D possibly TRBD1 on 6 matching bases. Germline assignment: CDR1 LGHDT and CDR2 YNNKEL (reference sequence). The V and J ends lost 6 bases and 1 base respectively, with 15 bases between them. The length of the CDR3 is 16 residues. CDR3 sequence: CASRRQAFGNTGELFF. CDR3 DNA: TGTGCCAGCAGACGACAGGCTTTCGGGAACACCGGGGAGCTGTTTTTT.

This clone was found a few times. The chain joins TRBV4-2 to TRBJ2-3; 7 nucleotides match TRBD2. With 3 bases clipped from V and 1 base from J, the junction kept 7 bases outside the gene matches. Per the germline V gene, CDR1 is LGHNA and CDR2 is YNFKEQ. There are 16 residues in the CDR3. For the CDR3, the DNA is TGTGCCAGCAGCCAGCCCGGGGCGGGGGGCACAGATACGCAGTATTTT. Its translation is CASSQPGAGGTDTQYF.

This clone was observed a few times. V and J are TRBV12-3 or TRBV12-4 and TRBJ2-7; D not resolved. Trimming took 3 bases from V and 5 from J, leaving 8 bases between them. CDR3 size: 12 residues. In nucleotides, the CDR3 is TGTGCCAGCAGTTTGTACGGTAACGAGCAGTACTTC. Its protein product is CASSLYGNEQYF.

This clone was picked up a small number of times. The rearrangement joins TRBV29-1 to TRBJ2-1; 11 bases line up with TRBD2. V lost 7 bases and J lost 5; bases outside the gene matches: 4. CDR1 SQVTM and CDR2 ANQGSEA come from the germline V gene. The CDR3 has 13 amino acids. The CDR3: CSAPGLADNEQFF. CDR3 in DNA: TGCAGCGCCCCGGGACTAGCGGACAATGAGCAGTTCTTC.

The J gene is TRBJ1-1, the V gene TRBV7-9; 7 positions agree with TRBD1. The CDR3 contains 15 residues. After removal of 0 bases from V and 1 base from J, the junction contained 2 bases not matched to a gene. Germline CDR1 is SEHNR and CDR2 is FQNEAQ (reference sequence). The chain's CDR3 is CASSLAGTANTEAFF. As DNA, the CDR3 is TGTGCCAGCAGCTTAGCGGGGACAGCGAACACTGAAGCTTTCTTT.

The chain couples TRBV3-1 (or the pseudogene TRBV3-2) to TRBJ2-2; no clear D. The V gene lost 0 bases and the J gene lost 6 bases, with 14 bases spanning the gap. The CDR3 has 16 amino acids. Germline V CDR1 and CDR2: LGHDT, YNNKEL (reference sequence). This CDR3 reads CASSQDRVFGPGELFF. The CDR3 coding sequence is TGTGCCAGCAGCCAAGATCGGGTTTTTGGTCCCGGGGAGCTGTTTTTT.

The chain is built from TRBV7-8 and TRBJ2-5; D not certain. The V and J ends lost 3 bases and 2 bases respectively, with 4 bases between them. The CDR3 is 12 amino acids. Germline V gene sequence: CDR1 SGHVS, CDR2 FQNEAQ. CDR3 bases: TGTGCCAGCAGCTTCCTACAAGAGACCCAGTACTTC. Translation: CASSFLQETQYF.